These 26 T cell receptor beta chains originate from one sample sequenced in a study of T cell repertoires in cytomegalovirus infection. TCRdb re-derived calls from the reads in MiXCR, one entry per CDR3 protein. The sample holds roughly 34,000 distinct CDR3 sequences, roughly 54% seen once. These receptors are not linked to any known antigen. The sample in question was CD8+ T cells from cultured PBMCs, obtained from culture after CMV antigen stimulation. Source of these receptors: a human donor in good health (CMV status not recorded). Some clones in this sample may be carry-over from other donors' samples.

CDR3 protein: CASSPREDNEQFF. The CDR3 bases are TGCGCCAGCAGCCCCAGGGAAGACAATGAGCAGTTCTTC. V gene TRBV5-1 combines with J gene TRBJ2-1; possibly TRBD1 for D (5 bases). Between the trimmed V and J ends, which lost 4 bases and 5 bases, there was a span of 10 bases. The CDR3 covers 13 residues. Germline-derived CDR1 and CDR2 are SGHRS and YFSETQ. The complete variable domain, with remaining parts taken from reference TRBV5-1 and TRBJ2-1, reads KAGVTQTPRYLIKTRGQQVTLSCSPISGHRSVSWYQQTPGQGLQFLFEYFSETQRNKGNFPGRFSGRQFSNSRSEMNVSTLELGDSALYLCASSPREDNEQFFGPGTRLTVL.

This clonotype has a handful of counts. The gene calls are TRBV3-1 and TRBJ1-2; D gene uncertain. The CDR3 sequence is 17 residues long. CDR1 is LGHDT and CDR2 is YNNKEL in the germline V gene (reference sequence). Trimming removed 0 bases at V and 2 bases at J, with 16 bases between. CDR3 in amino acids: CASSQDLRRLGNYGYTF. In DNA form, the CDR3 reads TGTGCCAGCAGCCAAGATCTTAGAAGGTTGGGGAACTATGGCTACACCTTC. The variable domain in full, completed from reference TRBV3-1 and TRBJ1-2, reads DTAVSQTPKYLVTQMGNDKSIKCEQNLGHDTMYWYKQDSKKFLKIMFSYNNKELIINETVPNRFSPKSPDKAHLNLHINSLELGDSAVYFCASSQDLRRLGNYGYTFGSGTRLTVV.

This chain uses TRBV7-2 with TRBJ1-3, with unresolved D. Trimming cost V 2 bases and J 0 bases, with 8 bases left between them. The CDR3 covers 15 residues. CDR1 and CDR2 from the germline V gene are SGHTA and FQGNSA. This CDR3 reads CASSLCCLSGNTIYF. The CDR3 nucleotides are TGTGCCAGCAGCTTATGCTGCCTCTCTGGAAACACCATATATTTT.

This clonotype was picked up a small number of times. The CDR3 loop reads CASSPGQGHRGYTF. CDR3 nucleotide sequence: TGTGCCAGCTCACCGGGACAGGGGCACCGGGGCTACACCTTC. The chain links TRBV18 to TRBJ1-2; 10 positions agree with TRBD1. The CDR3 length is 14 residues. V shed 3 bases, J shed 8 bases, and the junction held 6 bases outside the gene matches. CDR1 and CDR2 from the germline V gene are KGHSH and LQKENI.

The rearrangement links TRBV6-4 to TRBJ2-7; no reliable D call. CDR3 size: 12 residues. V lost 3 bases, J lost 5 bases, and 8 bases lay in between. Germline values: CDR1 MRHNA, CDR2 SNTAGT. This CDR3 is CASSEVENEQYF. The CDR3, as DNA: TGTGCCAGCAGTGAAGTGGAGAACGAGCAGTACTTC.

The rearrangement uses TRBV7-2 and TRBJ1-2; 8 bases align to TRBD1. CDR1 and CDR2 (germline): SGHTA, FQGNSA. V shed 3 bases and J 8 bases; nucleotides not matched to a gene: 8. The CDR3 extends over 14 amino acids. CDR3 amino acids: CASSFARGLLGYTF. CDR3 bases: TGTGCCAGCAGCTTCGCCAGGGGGCTTCTAGGCTACACCTTC.

V and J are TRBV28 and TRBJ2-2; 13 bases are shared with TRBD2. The germline gives CDR1 MDHEN, CDR2 SYDVKM. The CDR3 totals 18 residues. Trimming took 9 bases from V and 2 from J; bases not matched to a gene: 12. DNA for the CDR3: TGTGCCAGGCGGGGCGGGACTAGCGGGGACATTAACACCGGGGAGCTGTTTTTT. Amino acid sequence: CARRGGTSGDINTGELFF.

This clonotype was picked up many times. CDR3: CASSTRAHEKLFF. The CDR3 bases are TGTGCCAGCAGCACCCGGGCTCATGAAAAACTGTTTTTT. This chain connects TRBV7-2 to TRBJ1-4; no clear D gene. The CDR3 has 13 amino acids. Deletions cut 5 bases from V and 6 bases from J, with 10 bases between. Germline V CDR1 and CDR2: SGHTA, FQGNSA.

The rearrangement uses TRBV27 and TRBJ2-3; the D call may be TRBD1 or TRBD2 (5 bases each). The CDR3 runs to 13 residues. In germline, CDR1 is MNHEY, CDR2 SMNVEV (reference sequence). Trimming cost V 4 bases and J 6 bases, with 11 bases left between them. The CDR3 loop is CASSYGAGDTQYF. Written as DNA, the CDR3 is TGTGCCAGCAGTTACGGGGCCGGGGATACGCAGTATTTT.

The chain has TRBV7-2 and TRBJ2-3; unclear D gene. The ends were cut back, 2 bases at V and 0 bases at J, with 9 bases in the middle. This CDR3 region has 15 residues. Per germline, CDR1 SGHTA and CDR2 FQGNSA. The DNA for the CDR3 is TGTGCCAGCAGCTTAAGTGGGCCGAGCACAGATACGCAGTATTTT. Translation gives CASSLSGPSTDTQYF.

This clonotype was counted only a few times. This chain joins TRBV6-1 and TRBJ1-3; D might be TRBD1 (6 bases). The CDR3 extends over 14 amino acids. Per germline, CDR1 MNHNS and CDR2 SASEGT. Trimming removed 5 bases from V and 7 bases from J, with 15 bases in between. The CDR3, as DNA: TGTGCCAGCAGTCCAGACAGGTTAATCAACACCATATATTTT. This translates into CASSPDRLINTIYF.

The chain carries TRBV27 and TRBJ1-3; 9 bases line up with TRBD1. V was pared by 5 bases and J by 1 base, with 6 bases of the junction left unmatched. The germline V gene has CDR1 MNHEY and CDR2 SMNVEV (reference sequence). This CDR3 comprises 16 residues. For the CDR3, the DNA is TGTGCCAGCAGTCGAGAACAGGGGGCATCTGGAAACACCATATATTTT. Its translation is CASSREQGASGNTIYF.

The chain is built from TRBV7-3 and TRBJ2-1; D possibly matches TRBD1 or TRBD2 (5 bases each). V lost 4 bases to trimming and J lost 10 bases, with 17 bases between them. Germline V gene lookup returns CDR1 SGHTA and CDR2 FQGTGA. The CDR3 length is 14 residues. In DNA, the CDR3 is TGTGCCAGCAGCTCGTCGGGGCTAGGGAAAGAGCAGTTCTTC. It translates to CASSSSGLGKEQFF.

V gene TRBV6-5 combines with J gene TRBJ2-3, with 10 bases matching TRBD2. With 2 bases clipped from V and 4 bases from J, the junction kept 6 bases outside the gene matches. The CDR3 covers 16 residues. Germline CDR1 MNHEY, CDR2 SVGAGI. CDR3 DNA: TGTGCCAGCAGTTACCATCGGCTAGCGGGAGCAGATACGCAGTATTTT. It yields the protein CASSYHRLAGADTQYF.

J is TRBJ2-5 and V is TRBV9; 9 bases fit TRBD2. Germline lookup yields CDR1 SGDLS and CDR2 YYNGEE. V trimming: 4 bases; J trimming: 3 bases; junction bases outside the gene matches: 7. CDR3 length: 15 residues. The CDR3, as DNA: TGTGCCAGCAGCCCTAATAGCGGGGGAAAAGAGACCCAGTACTTC. This codes for CASSPNSGGKETQYF.

Only a few counts were recorded for this clonotype. The chain combines TRBV7-8 with TRBJ1-4; D uncertain. Germline CDR1 reads SGHVS; CDR2 reads FQNEAQ. The CDR3 length is 15 residues. The V end lost 6 bases, the J end lost 1 base, and 12 bases lay between the germline ends. CDR3 DNA: TGTGCCAGCAGGGTTTCGGGAGGAACTAATGAAAAACTGTTTTTT. Translation gives CASRVSGGTNEKLFF.

This chain connects TRBV7-6 to TRBJ1-1; D is undetermined. CDR3 size: 14 residues. Germline V gene data show CDR1 as SGHVS and CDR2 as FNYEAQ. Trimming took 2 bases from V and 1 from J, leaving 8 bases between them. Here the CDR3 DNA reads TGTGCCAGCAGCTTAACGCAGACGAACACTGAAGCTTTCTTT. It translates to CASSLTQTNTEAFF.

This clonotype was observed at least ten times. The chain employs TRBV7-3 and TRBJ1-2; no reliable D call. The CDR3 runs to 11 residues. V lost 1 base, J lost 7 bases, and 4 bases lay in between. The germline CDR1 and CDR2 sequences are SGHTA and FQGTGA. The DNA of the CDR3 is TGTGCCAGCAGCTTAAGACCTGGCTACACCTTC. Its translation is CASSLRPGYTF.

This chain uses TRBV12-3 or TRBV12-4 with TRBJ2-7; 7 bases line up with TRBD1. Losses at the gene ends were 5 bases for V and 5 bases for J; bases not matched to a gene: 6. This CDR3 contains 13 residues. This chain's CDR3 is CASSEGQLDEQYF. The DNA for the CDR3 is TGTGCCAGCAGTGAGGGACAGTTGGACGAGCAGTACTTC.

The chain employs TRBV7-8 and TRBJ2-1; D remains unclear. This CDR3 is 17 amino acids long. The V end lost 5 bases, the J end lost 5 bases, and 22 bases lay between the germline ends. From germline, CDR1 is SGHVS and CDR2 FQNEAQ. CDR3 coding DNA: TGTGCCAGCAGCCCCCGACTGGTTCCTCGTAAGGACAATGAGCAGTTCTTC. Translation: CASSPRLVPRKDNEQFF.

In its sample, this clonotype was seen a few times. This chain joins TRBV7-6 and TRBJ2-5, with D possibly TRBD1 on 6 matching bases. The germline V gene encodes CDR1 SGHVS and CDR2 FNYEAQ. Trimming shortened V by 3 bases and J by 2 bases, and 13 bases separated the two germline ends. The CDR3 covers 15 residues. The CDR3 coding sequence is TGTGCCAGCAGCTTCTACCAGGGGCCTCAAGAGACCCAGTACTTC. This codes for CASSFYQGPQETQYF.

This clonotype was detected ten times or more. The gene calls are TRBV7-6 and TRBJ2-7, with D perhaps TRBD1 or TRBD2 (5 bases each). Germline V gene sequence: CDR1 SGHVS, CDR2 FNYEAQ. This CDR3 is 17 amino acids long. Trimming removed 0 bases from V and 6 bases from J, with 21 bases in between. CDR3 DNA sequence: TGTGCCAGCAGCTTAGCGTCCGGGGCGCGGATAGTGAGCGAGCAGTACTTC. Amino acid sequence: CASSLASGARIVSEQYF.

The rearrangement links TRBV7-6 to TRBJ2-1, with 9 bases fitting TRBD2. The V gene's germline CDR1 is SGHVS and CDR2 FNYEAQ. The CDR3 consists of 15 residues. Losses at the gene ends were 2 bases for V and 6 bases for J; bases not matched to a gene: 5. DNA for the CDR3: TGTGCCAGCAGCTTACCACTAGCGGGTCCCAATGAGCAGTTCTTC. Its protein product is CASSLPLAGPNEQFF. Looking up the rest from reference TRBV7-6 and TRBJ2-1 gives the full variable domain: GAGVSQSPRYKVTKRGQDVALRCDPISGHVSLYWYRQALGQGPEFLTYFNYEAQQDKSGLPNDRFSAERPEGSISTLTIQRTEQRDSAMYRCASSLPLAGPNEQFFGPGTRLTVL.

This clonotype has a handful of counts. This chain connects TRBV10-2 to TRBJ2-3, with TRBD2 identical over 9 bases. The ends lost 6 bases at V and 3 bases at J; junction bases unmatched: 4. The CDR3 has 14 amino acids. The germline gives CDR1 WSHSY, CDR2 SAAADI. The CDR3 nucleotides read TGCGCCAGCAGCGACGCGGGGGGGACAGATACGCAGTATTTT. Translating gives CASSDAGGTDTQYF.

The chain combines TRBV5-6 with TRBJ2-7, with D perhaps TRBD1 or TRBD2 (5 bases each). V was cut by 4 bases and J by 1 base, with 15 bases left in between. The germline V gene has CDR1 SGHDT and CDR2 YYEEEE. The length of the CDR3 is 15 residues. This CDR3 reads CASSQGTSRSYEQYF. CDR3 nucleotide sequence: TGTGCCAGCAGCCAAGGGACCTCTCGGTCCTACGAGCAGTACTTC.

V usage is TRBV11-2 and J usage is TRBJ2-1; TRBD1 matches at 7 bases. CDR3 size: 17 residues. Germline values: CDR1 SGHAT, CDR2 FQNNGV. With 5 bases clipped from V and 12 bases from J, the junction kept 22 bases outside the gene matches. The CDR3 loop is CASSPISPRSDRDGQFF. As DNA, the CDR3 is TGTGCCAGCAGCCCGATTAGCCCTAGGTCCGACAGGGATGGGCAGTTCTTC.